This TCR beta chain was captured by sequencing in a study of blood T cell repertoires in COVID-19. TCRdb keeps only in-frame clones here, not all; method: immunoSEQ multiplex PCR. The data hold roughly 230,000 clones, with roughly 80% observed a single time. With 8 bases clipped from V and 5 bases from J, the junction kept 9 bases outside the gene matches. This CDR3 comprises 13 residues. From germline, CDR1 is SQVTM and CDR2 ANQGSEA. The source is a man aged 50 to 60 with active or convalescent COVID-19. Sample: peripheral blood. The chain carries TRBV29-1 and TRBJ1-1, with TRBD1 matching 9 bases. Written as DNA, the CDR3 is TGCAGCTACGACAGGGGGAGCGGGACTGAAGCTTTCTTT. Translating it yields CSYDRGSGTEAFF.